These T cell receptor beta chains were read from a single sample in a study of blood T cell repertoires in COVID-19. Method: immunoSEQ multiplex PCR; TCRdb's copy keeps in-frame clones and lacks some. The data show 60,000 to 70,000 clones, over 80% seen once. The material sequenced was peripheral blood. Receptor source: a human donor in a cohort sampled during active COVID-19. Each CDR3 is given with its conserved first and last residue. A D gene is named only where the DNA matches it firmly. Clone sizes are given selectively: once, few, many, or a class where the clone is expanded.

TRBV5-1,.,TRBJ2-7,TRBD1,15,CASSSGTGDGYEQYF,TGCGCCAGCAGCTCCGGGACAGGTGATGGCTACGAGCAGTACTTC
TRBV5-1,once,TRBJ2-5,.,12,CASSPQGGTQYF,TGCGCCAGCAGCCCCCAGGGCGGGACCCAGTACTTC
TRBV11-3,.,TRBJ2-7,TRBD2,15,CASSLGGGEAYEQYF,TGTGCCAGCAGCTTAGGGGGAGGGGAGGCCTACGAGCAGTACTTC
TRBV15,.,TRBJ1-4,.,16,CATSRSSGVTNEKLFF,TGTGCCACCAGCAGATCCTCAGGGGTTACTAATGAAAAACTGTTTTTT
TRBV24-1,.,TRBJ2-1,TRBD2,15,CATSDRTSSYNEQFF,TGTGCCACCAGTGACAGGACTAGCTCCTACAATGAGCAGTTCTTC
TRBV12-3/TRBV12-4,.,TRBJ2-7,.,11,CASSLGGIQYF,TGTGCCAGCAGTTTGGGCGGGATCCAGTACTTC
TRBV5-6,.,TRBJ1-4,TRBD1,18,CASSGWDRAAGFGEKLFF,TGTGCCAGCAGCGGATGGGACAGGGCGGCGGGCTTTGGTGAAAAACTGTTTTTT
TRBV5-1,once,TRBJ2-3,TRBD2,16,CASSRGGAAGTDTQYF,TGCGCCAGCAGCCGCGGGGGGGCAGCTGGCACAGATACGCAGTATTTT
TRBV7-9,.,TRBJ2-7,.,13,CASSLRESREQYF,TGTGCCAGCAGCCTCCGTGAGTCGAGGGAGCAGTACTTC
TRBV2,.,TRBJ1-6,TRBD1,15,CASSLQGAGNSPLHF,TGTGCCAGCAGCCTACAGGGGGCCGGAAATTCACCCCTCCACTTT
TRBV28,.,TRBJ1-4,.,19,CASSFITGDPVSTNEKLFF,TGTGCCAGCAGTTTTATCACAGGCGATCCAGTTTCAACTAATGAAAAACTGTTTTTT
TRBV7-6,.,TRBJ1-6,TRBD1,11,CASSSGGPLHF,TGTGCCAGCAGCTCAGGGGGGCCCCTCCACTTT
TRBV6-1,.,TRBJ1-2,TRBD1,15,CASSEVRQGPYGYTF,TGTGCCAGCAGTGAAGTTAGACAGGGCCCCTACGGCTACACCTTC
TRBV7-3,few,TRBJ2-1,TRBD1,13,CASSLDRVDEQFF,TGTGCCAGCAGCTTAGACAGGGTCGATGAGCAGTTCTTC
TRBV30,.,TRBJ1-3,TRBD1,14,CAWKTGGSGNTIYF,TGTGCCTGGAAAACAGGGGGCTCTGGAAACACCATATATTTT
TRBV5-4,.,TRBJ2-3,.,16,CASSGGPGVRTDTQYF,TGTGCCAGCAGCGGAGGTCCGGGAGTGCGCACAGATACGCAGTATTTT
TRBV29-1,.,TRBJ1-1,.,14,CSVEGQILNTEAFF,TGCAGCGTTGAAGGACAGATTTTGAACACTGAAGCTTTCTTT
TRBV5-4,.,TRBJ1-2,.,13,CATGGGVGYGYTF,TGTGCCACCGGCGGGGGGGTGGGCTATGGCTACACCTTC
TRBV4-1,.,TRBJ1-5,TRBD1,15,CASSLGTGGNQPQHF,TGCGCCAGCAGCCTCGGGACAGGTGGCAATCAGCCCCAGCATTTT
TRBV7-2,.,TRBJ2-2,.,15,CASSVSGVNTGELFF,TGTGCCAGCAGCGTATCCGGGGTAAACACCGGGGAGCTGTTTTTT
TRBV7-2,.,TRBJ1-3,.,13,CASSFGSGNTIYF,TGTGCCAGCAGCTTCGGCTCTGGAAACACCATATATTTT
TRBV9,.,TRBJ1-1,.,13,CASSVGWGGQAFF,TGTGCCAGCAGCGTAGGATGGGGAGGCCAAGCTTTCTTT
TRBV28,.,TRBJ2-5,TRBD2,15,CASSSFGLALKTQYF,TGTGCCAGCAGTTCCTTCGGACTAGCGCTGAAGACCCAGTACTTC
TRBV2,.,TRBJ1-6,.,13,CASTGTYNSPLHF,TGTGCCAGCACCGGGACCTATAATTCACCCCTCCACTTT
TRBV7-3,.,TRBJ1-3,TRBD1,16,CASSLGDRVTGNTIYF,TGTGCCAGCAGCTTAGGGGACAGGGTAACTGGAAACACCATATATTTT
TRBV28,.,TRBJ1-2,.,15,CASSPSGPSFYGYTF,TGTGCCAGCAGTCCCTCAGGGCCCTCCTTCTATGGCTACACCTTC
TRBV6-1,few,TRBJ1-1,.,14,CASSELGTVAEAFF,TGTGCCAGCAGTGAACTTGGGACTGTTGCTGAAGCTTTCTTT
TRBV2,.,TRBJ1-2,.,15,CARSLQGGGNYGYTF,TGTGCCAGAAGTCTACAGGGAGGGGGGAACTATGGCTACACCTTC
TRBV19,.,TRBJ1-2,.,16,CASSIYQTGTNYGYTF,TGTGCCAGTAGTATTTATCAGACAGGCACTAACTATGGCTACACCTTC
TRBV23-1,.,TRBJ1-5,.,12,CASSPRGLAQHF,TGCGCCAGCAGTCCGCGGGGGTTGGCCCAGCATTTT
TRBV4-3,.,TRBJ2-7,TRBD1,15,CASSTRTGGSYEQYF,TGCGCCAGCAGCACACGGACAGGGGGATCCTACGAGCAGTACTTC
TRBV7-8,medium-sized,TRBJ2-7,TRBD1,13,CASSGTVGYEQYF,TGTGCCAGCAGCGGGACAGTCGGCTACGAGCAGTACTTC
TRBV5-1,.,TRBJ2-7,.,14,CASNLDGQVYEQYF,TGCGCCAGCAACCTGGACGGACAAGTTTACGAGCAGTACTTC